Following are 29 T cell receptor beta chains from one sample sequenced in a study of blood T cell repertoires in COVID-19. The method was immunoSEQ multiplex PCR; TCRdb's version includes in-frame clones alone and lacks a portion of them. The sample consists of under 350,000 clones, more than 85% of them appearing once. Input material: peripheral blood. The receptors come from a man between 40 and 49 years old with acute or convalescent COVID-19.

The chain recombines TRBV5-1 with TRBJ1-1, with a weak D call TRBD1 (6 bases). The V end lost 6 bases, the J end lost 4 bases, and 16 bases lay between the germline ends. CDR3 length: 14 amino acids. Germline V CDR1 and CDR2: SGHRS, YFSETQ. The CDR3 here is CASNSQGALTEAFF. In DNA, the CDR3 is TGCGCCAGCAATTCACAGGGAGCCCTCACTGAAGCTTTCTTT.

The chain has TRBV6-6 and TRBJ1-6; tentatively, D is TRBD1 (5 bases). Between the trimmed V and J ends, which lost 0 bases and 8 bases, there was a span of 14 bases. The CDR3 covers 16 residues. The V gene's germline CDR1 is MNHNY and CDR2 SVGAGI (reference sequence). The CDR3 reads CASSYSGQGGDSPLHF. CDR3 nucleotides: TGTGCCAGCAGTTACTCGGGCCAGGGCGGGGATTCACCCCTCCACTTT.

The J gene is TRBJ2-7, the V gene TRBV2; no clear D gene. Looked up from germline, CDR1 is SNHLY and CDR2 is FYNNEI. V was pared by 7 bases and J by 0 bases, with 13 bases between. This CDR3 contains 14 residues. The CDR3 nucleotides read TGTGCCAGCACCTCCGGGTCGGTCTCCTACGAGCAGTACTTC. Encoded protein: CASTSGSVSYEQYF.

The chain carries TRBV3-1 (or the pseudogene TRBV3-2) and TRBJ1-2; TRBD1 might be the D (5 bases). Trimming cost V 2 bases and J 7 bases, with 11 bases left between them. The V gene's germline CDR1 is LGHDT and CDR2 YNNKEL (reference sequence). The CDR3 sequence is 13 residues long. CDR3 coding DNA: TGTGCCAGCAGCCAAAGCAGGGATGCTGGCTACACCTTC. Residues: CASSQSRDAGYTF.

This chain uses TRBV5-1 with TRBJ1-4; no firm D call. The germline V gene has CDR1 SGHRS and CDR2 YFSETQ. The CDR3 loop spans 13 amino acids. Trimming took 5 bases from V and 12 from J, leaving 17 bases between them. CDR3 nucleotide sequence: TGCGCCAGCAGTTACGACAACACCGGGGAACTGTTTTTT. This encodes CASSYDNTGELFF.

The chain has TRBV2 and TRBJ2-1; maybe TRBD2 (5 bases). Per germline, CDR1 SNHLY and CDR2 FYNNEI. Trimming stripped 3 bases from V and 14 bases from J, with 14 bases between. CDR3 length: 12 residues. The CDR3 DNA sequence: TGTGCCAGCAGTGAGGGATGGGGAGAAGAGTTCTTC. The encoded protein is CASSEGWGEEFF.

The CDR3: CASSTGVASNQPQHF. CDR3 bases: TGTGCCAGCAGCACAGGGGTCGCCAGCAATCAGCCCCAGCATTTT. This chain uses TRBV6-5 with TRBJ1-5; 7 bases are a match to TRBD1. The CDR3 length is 15 residues. Germline CDR1 MNHEY, CDR2 SVGAGI. Trimming cost V 6 bases and J 1 base; bases outside gene matches: 6.

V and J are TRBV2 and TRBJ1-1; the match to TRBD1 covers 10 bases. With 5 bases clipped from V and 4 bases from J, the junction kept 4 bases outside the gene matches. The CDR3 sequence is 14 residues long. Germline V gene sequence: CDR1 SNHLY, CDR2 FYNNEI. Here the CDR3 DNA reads TGTGCCAGCAGTCCGGACAGGGGGAGCACTGAAGCTTTCTTT. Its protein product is CASSPDRGSTEAFF.

CDR3 sequence: CASSQPPGHRTYEQYF. CDR3 nucleotide sequence: TGTGCCAGCAGCCAGCCCCCGGGACACCGAACCTACGAGCAGTACTTC. The chain is built from TRBV3-1 (or the pseudogene TRBV3-2) and TRBJ2-7, with a possible D match to TRBD1 (6 bases). This CDR3 is 16 amino acids long. Germline V lookup: CDR1 LGHDT, CDR2 YNNKEL (reference sequence). The V end lost 3 bases, the J end lost 2 bases, and 17 bases lay between the germline ends.

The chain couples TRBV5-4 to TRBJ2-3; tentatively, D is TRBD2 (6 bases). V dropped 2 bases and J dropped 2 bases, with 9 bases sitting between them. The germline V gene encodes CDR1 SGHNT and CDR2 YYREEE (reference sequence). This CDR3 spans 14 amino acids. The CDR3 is CASSFGGLTDTQYF. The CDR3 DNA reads TGTGCCAGCAGCTTCGGAGGGCTCACAGATACGCAGTATTTT.

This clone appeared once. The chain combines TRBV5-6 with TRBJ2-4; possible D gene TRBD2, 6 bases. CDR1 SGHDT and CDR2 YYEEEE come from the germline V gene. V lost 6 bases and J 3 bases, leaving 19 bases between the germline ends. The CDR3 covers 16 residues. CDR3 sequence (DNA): TGTGCCAGCACCCTACTTAGGAGCGGGTTCAAAAACATTCAGTACTTC. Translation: CASTLLRSGFKNIQYF.

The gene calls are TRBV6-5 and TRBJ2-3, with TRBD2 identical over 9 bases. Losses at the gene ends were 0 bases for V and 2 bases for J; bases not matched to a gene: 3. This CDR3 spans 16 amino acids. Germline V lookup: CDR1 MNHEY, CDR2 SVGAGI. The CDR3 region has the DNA TGTGCCAGCAGTTACTCGGCGGGGGGGTTCACAGATACGCAGTATTTT. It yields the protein CASSYSAGGFTDTQYF.

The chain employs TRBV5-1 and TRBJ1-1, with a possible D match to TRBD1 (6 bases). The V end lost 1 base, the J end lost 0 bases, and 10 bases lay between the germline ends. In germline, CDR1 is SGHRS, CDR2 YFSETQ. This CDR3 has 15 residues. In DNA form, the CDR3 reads TGCGCCAGCAGCTTGATAACAGGGATGAACACTGAAGCTTTCTTT. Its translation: CASSLITGMNTEAFF.

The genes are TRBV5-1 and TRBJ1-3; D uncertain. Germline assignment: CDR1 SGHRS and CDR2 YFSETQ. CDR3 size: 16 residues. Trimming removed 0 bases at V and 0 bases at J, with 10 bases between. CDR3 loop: CASSLDGGNSGNTIYF. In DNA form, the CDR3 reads TGCGCCAGCAGCTTGGACGGAGGGAACTCTGGAAACACCATATATTTT.

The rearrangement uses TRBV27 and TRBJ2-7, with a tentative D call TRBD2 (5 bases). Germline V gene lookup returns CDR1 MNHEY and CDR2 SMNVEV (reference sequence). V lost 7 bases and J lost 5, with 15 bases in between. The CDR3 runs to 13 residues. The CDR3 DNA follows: TGTGCCAGCAAGTCGAGGGCGCCGGACGAGCAGTACTTC. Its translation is CASKSRAPDEQYF.

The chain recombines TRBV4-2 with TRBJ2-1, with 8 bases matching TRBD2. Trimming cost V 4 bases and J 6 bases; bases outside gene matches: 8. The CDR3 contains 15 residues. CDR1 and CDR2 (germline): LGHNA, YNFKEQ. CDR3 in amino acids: CASSPGLASLNEQFF. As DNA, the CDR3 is TGTGCCAGCAGCCCTGGACTAGCCTCTCTCAATGAGCAGTTCTTC.

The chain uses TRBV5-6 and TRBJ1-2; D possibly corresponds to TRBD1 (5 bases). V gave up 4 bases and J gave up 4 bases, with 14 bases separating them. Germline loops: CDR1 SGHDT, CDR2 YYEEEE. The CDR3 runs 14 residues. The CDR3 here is CASSHRGVSYGYTF. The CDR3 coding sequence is TGTGCCAGCAGCCACCGGGGGGTGAGCTATGGCTACACCTTC.

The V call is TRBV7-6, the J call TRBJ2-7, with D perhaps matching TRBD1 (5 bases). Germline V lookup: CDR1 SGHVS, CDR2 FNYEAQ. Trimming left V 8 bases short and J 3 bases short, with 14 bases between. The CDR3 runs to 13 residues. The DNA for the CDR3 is TGTGCCAGCGCCTTTCAGGGTGGCTACGAGCAGTACTTC. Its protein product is CASAFQGGYEQYF. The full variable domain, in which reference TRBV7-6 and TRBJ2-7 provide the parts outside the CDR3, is GAGVSQSPRYKVTKRGQDVALRCDPISGHVSLYWYRQALGQGPEFLTYFNYEAQQDKSGLPNDRFSAERPEGSISTLTIQRTEQRDSAMYRCASAFQGGYEQYFGPGTRLTVT.

The CDR3 is CASSFGTPYGYTF. For the CDR3, the DNA is TGTGCCAGCAGCTTCGGGACACCCTATGGCTACACCTTC. V and J are TRBV7-7 and TRBJ1-2, with TRBD1 as a possible D gene (6 bases). CDR3 length: 13 residues. Deletions cut 3 bases from V and 4 bases from J, with 9 bases between. Germline CDR1 is SSHAT and CDR2 is FNYEAQ (reference sequence).

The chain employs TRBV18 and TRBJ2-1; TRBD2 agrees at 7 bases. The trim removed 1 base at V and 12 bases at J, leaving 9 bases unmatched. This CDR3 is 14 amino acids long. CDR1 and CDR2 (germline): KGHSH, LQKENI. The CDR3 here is CASSPRGEPGGQFF. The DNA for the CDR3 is TGTGCCAGCTCACCACGAGGTGAACCGGGGGGGCAGTTCTTC.

The CDR3 spells CASSSTSVDHEQYF. CDR3 coding DNA: TGTGCCAGCAGCTCCACTAGCGTAGATCACGAGCAGTACTTC. The chain recombines TRBV11-3 with TRBJ2-7, with 7 bases aligning to TRBD2. Germline values: CDR1 SGHNT, CDR2 YENEEA. V shed 4 bases and J 5 bases; nucleotides not matched to a gene: 8. This CDR3 spans 14 amino acids.

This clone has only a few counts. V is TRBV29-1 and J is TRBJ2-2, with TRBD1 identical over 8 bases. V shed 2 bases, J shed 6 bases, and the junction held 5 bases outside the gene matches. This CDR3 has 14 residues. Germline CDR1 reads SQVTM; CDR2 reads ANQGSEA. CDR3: CSVEPTGVSGELFF. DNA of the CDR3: TGCAGCGTTGAACCGACAGGGGTCTCCGGGGAGCTGTTTTTT.

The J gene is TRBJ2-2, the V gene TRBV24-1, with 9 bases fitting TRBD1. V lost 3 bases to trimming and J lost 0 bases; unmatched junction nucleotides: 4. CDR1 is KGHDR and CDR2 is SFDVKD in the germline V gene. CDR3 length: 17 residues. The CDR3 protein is CATSDPGTGTNTGELFF. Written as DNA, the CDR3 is TGTGCCACCAGTGATCCCGGGACAGGGACGAACACCGGGGAGCTGTTTTTT.

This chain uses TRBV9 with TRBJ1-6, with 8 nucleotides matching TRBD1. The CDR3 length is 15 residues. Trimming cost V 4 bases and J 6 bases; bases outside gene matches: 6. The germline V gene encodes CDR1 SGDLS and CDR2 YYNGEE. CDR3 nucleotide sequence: TGTGCCAGCAGCAACGCAGGGGGCAGTAATTCACCCCTCCACTTT. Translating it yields CASSNAGGSNSPLHF. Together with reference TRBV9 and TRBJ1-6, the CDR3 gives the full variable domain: DSGVTQTPKHLITATGQRVTLRCSPRSGDLSVYWYQQSLDQGLQFLIQYYNGEERAKGNILERFSAQQFPDLHSELNLSSLELGDSALYFCASSNAGGSNSPLHFGNGTRLTVT.

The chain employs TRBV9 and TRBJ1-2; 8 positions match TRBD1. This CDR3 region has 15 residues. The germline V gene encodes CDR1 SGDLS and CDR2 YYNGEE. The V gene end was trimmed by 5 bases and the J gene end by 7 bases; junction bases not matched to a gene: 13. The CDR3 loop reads CASSIHPQGGSGYTF. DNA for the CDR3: TGTGCCAGCAGTATCCACCCACAGGGGGGCTCTGGCTACACCTTC.

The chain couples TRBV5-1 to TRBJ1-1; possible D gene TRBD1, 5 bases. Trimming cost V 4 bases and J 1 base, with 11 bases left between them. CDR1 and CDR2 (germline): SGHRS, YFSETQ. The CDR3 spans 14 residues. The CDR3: CASSGGVGNTEAFF. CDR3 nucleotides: TGCGCCAGCAGCGGAGGGGTTGGGAACACTGAAGCTTTCTTT.

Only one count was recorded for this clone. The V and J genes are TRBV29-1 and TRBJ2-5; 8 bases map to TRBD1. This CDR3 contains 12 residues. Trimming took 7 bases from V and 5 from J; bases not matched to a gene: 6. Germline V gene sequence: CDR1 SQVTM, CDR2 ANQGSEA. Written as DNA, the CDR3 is TGCAGCGCTGGACAGGGCGGTGAGACCCAGTACTTC. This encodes CSAGQGGETQYF. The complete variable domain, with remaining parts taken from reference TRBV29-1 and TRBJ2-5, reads SAVISQKPSRDICQRGTSLTIQCQVDSQVTMMFWYRQQPGQSLTLIATANQGSEATYESGFVIDKFPISRPNLTFSTLTVSNMSPEDSSIYLCSAGQGGETQYFGPGTRLLVL.

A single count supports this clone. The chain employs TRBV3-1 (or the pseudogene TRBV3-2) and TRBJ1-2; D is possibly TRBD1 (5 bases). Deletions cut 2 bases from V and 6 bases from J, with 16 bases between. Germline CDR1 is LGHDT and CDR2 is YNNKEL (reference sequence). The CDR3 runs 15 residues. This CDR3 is CASSQLIVQADGYTF. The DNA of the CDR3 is TGTGCCAGCAGCCAATTAATCGTACAGGCGGATGGCTACACCTTC.

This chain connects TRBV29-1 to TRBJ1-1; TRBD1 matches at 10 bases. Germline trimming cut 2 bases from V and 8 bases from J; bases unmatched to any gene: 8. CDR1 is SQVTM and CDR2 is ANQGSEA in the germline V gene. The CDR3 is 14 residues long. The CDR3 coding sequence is TGCAGCGTTGAAAAGGGGACAGGGGCAATCGAAGCTTTCTTT. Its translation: CSVEKGTGAIEAFF.